The entry that follows covers one T cell receptor (beta chain) sequence. Its target is unknown. The source of the sample is a study of T cell responses to AZD1222 COVID-19 vaccine. Study-wide results and limits: The number of AZD1222 recipients seropositive at baseline was only 6 or 7.

Germline CDR1 is SGHNT and CDR2 is YYREEE (reference sequence). Losses at the gene ends were 4 bases for V and 6 bases for J; bases not matched to a gene: 5. This CDR3 comprises 14 residues. TCRdb keeps only in-frame clones here, not all; method: immunoSEQ multiplex PCR. The table has more than 250,000 clones, 85% to 95% seen once. The source is an adult in good health. The source was peripheral blood, collected on day 0 of AZD1222 vaccination. This rearrangement joins TRBV5-4 to TRBJ2-1, with 9 bases aligning to TRBD1. The CDR3 DNA follows: TGTGCCAGCAGCGGGACAGGGCCTTTCAATGAGCAGTTCTTC. Protein: CASSGTGPFNEQFF.